This paragraph reports one T cell receptor (beta chain). Its cognate antigen is unknown. The data originate from a study of T cell responses to AZD1222 COVID-19 vaccine. Findings and limits, study-wide: Sampling captured repertoires only after the peak T cell response. Donors were mostly white British, more females; clonal diversity possibly underestimated. Regions left unmutated in variants are reportedly the target of nearly half of spike-specific TCRs.

Sequenced by immunoSEQ multiplex PCR; TCRdb stores in-frame clones only, minus some. This table holds 95,000 to 130,000 clones, more than 85% found once. The CDR3 contains 11 residues. V was clipped by 4 bases and J by 3 bases, with 3 bases between them. The germline gives CDR1 SEHNR, CDR2 FQNEAQ (reference sequence). The sequenced sample was peripheral blood, obtained on day 0 of AZD1222 vaccination. This TCR came from an adult in good health. The chain employs TRBV7-9 and TRBJ1-1; D is undetermined. The CDR3 loop reads CASSSYTEAFF. CDR3 bases: TGTGCCAGCAGCTCCTACACTGAAGCTTTCTTT.